The 25 T cell receptor beta chains below all came from one sample that was sequenced in a study of shared clonotypes between healthy human individuals. The assay was immunoSEQ multiplex PCR, and TCRdb's table has in-frame clones only and misses some. The data contain roughly 1,500,000 clones, 95% to 99% of them seen just once; the ten biggest clones take up less than 0.55%. Material: naive CD4+ T cells sorted from blood. Subset: CD45RA+ positively selected. The receptors were sampled from a man aged 25-45 years in good health.

The chain links TRBV6-1 to TRBJ1-1; D call uncertain. The V and J ends lost 4 bases and 1 base respectively, with 10 bases between them. The CDR3 covers 14 residues. The germline V gene encodes CDR1 MNHNS and CDR2 SASEGT. CDR3 loop: CASSAEWGNTEAFF. The DNA of the CDR3 is TGTGCCAGCAGTGCGGAATGGGGGAACACTGAAGCTTTCTTT.

Concerning this clone: The same CDR3 is also encoded by other DNA sequences in this sample. This chain connects TRBV28 to TRBJ2-3; D is unresolved. There are 14 residues in the CDR3. Trimming took 1 base from V and 0 from J, leaving 5 bases between them. Per the germline V gene, CDR1 is MDHEN and CDR2 is SYDVKM. CDR3 residues: CASSLLGSTDTQYF. As DNA, the CDR3 is TGTGCCAGCAGTTTATTGGGAAGCACAGATACGCAGTATTTT.

The chain uses TRBV18 and TRBJ1-4, with D perhaps TRBD1 (6 bases). The germline V and J ends were trimmed by 6 bases and 0 bases, with 11 bases remaining between them. The CDR3 has 15 amino acids. Germline CDR1 and CDR2: KGHSH and LQKENI. The CDR3 coding sequence is TGTGCCAGCTCGGGTCGACAGGCAACTAATGAAAAACTGTTTTTT. Protein product: CASSGRQATNEKLFF.

J is TRBJ2-5 and V is TRBV5-6; unclear D gene. Trimming pared 1 base from V and 2 bases from J, leaving 12 bases between. Germline assignment: CDR1 SGHDT and CDR2 YYEEEE. This CDR3 is 15 amino acids long. The CDR3 here is CASSLTVGQQETQYF. The CDR3 nucleotides are TGTGCCAGCAGCTTGACTGTGGGTCAACAAGAGACCCAGTACTTC.

This chain uses TRBV5-1 with TRBJ2-7, with D unclear. The germline gives CDR1 SGHRS, CDR2 YFSETQ. V shed 0 bases and J shed 7 bases, with 17 bases lying between them. This CDR3 has 15 amino acids. In DNA form, the CDR3 reads TGCGCCAGCAGCTTGGACAGAGTAACGGCGAGGGAGCAGTACTTC. Its protein is CASSLDRVTAREQYF.

The chain uses TRBV14 and TRBJ2-7; tentative D call: TRBD1 (7 bases). V was trimmed by 0 bases and J by 1 base, leaving 16 bases between them. The germline V gene has CDR1 SGHDN and CDR2 FVKESK. This CDR3 is 17 amino acids long. CDR3 region: CASSQDRWRDRSYEQYF. CDR3 DNA sequence: TGTGCCAGCAGCCAAGATCGGTGGCGGGACAGATCCTACGAGCAGTACTTC.

The table lists this clone with a count of one. CDR3 region: CASSKTEWETQYF. CDR3 nucleotides: TGTGCCAGCAGCAAAACCGAATGGGAGACCCAGTACTTC. V and J are TRBV9 and TRBJ2-5; D gene uncertain. V lost 4 bases, J lost 5 bases, and 12 bases lay in between. Germline V gives CDR1 SGDLS, CDR2 YYNGEE. This CDR3 contains 13 residues.

This clone was found once. The chain combines TRBV5-1 with TRBJ2-1; the D gene is possibly TRBD2 (5 bases). V was trimmed by 4 bases and J by 5 bases, leaving 19 bases between them. The CDR3 totals 16 residues. Germline-derived CDR1 and CDR2 are SGHRS and YFSETQ. The CDR3 is CASSKLGLAIHNEQFF. The DNA for the CDR3 is TGCGCCAGCAGCAAACTAGGGCTCGCAATTCACAATGAGCAGTTCTTC. Full variable domain (rest looked up from reference TRBV5-1 and TRBJ2-1): KAGVTQTPRYLIKTRGQQVTLSCSPISGHRSVSWYQQTPGQGLQFLFEYFSETQRNKGNFPGRFSGRQFSNSRSEMNVSTLELGDSALYLCASSKLGLAIHNEQFFGPGTRLTVL.

The chain carries TRBV28 and TRBJ1-2; a possible D gene is TRBD1 (5 bases). The length of the CDR3 is 12 residues. The V gene lost 6 bases and the J gene lost 4 bases, with 9 bases spanning the gap. Germline-derived CDR1 and CDR2 are MDHEN and SYDVKM. The CDR3 DNA follows: TGTGCCAGCAGGGAGACAGTCTATGGCTACACCTTC. The encoded protein is CASRETVYGYTF.

The chain has TRBV5-4 and TRBJ2-7; TRBD1 aligns across 9 bases. The V gene's germline CDR1 is SGHNT and CDR2 YYREEE (reference sequence). Trimming at V came to 2 bases and at J to 3 bases, leaving 3 bases not matched to a gene. CDR3 size: 14 residues. CDR3 amino acids: CASSLQGANYEQYF. Here the CDR3 DNA reads TGTGCCAGCAGCTTACAGGGGGCTAACTACGAGCAGTACTTC.

The chain carries TRBV7-9 and TRBJ2-1; no clear D gene. Germline lookup yields CDR1 SEHNR and CDR2 FQNEAQ (reference sequence). V lost 3 bases and J 2 bases, leaving 2 bases between the germline ends. The CDR3 is 12 residues long. CDR3 sequence (DNA): TGTGCCAGCAGCTTCACCTACAATGAGCAGTTCTTC. Translated: CASSFTYNEQFF.

Details on this clone: Other nucleotide sequences in the sample specify the same CDR3. The chain couples TRBV5-1 to TRBJ2-1; 12 bases map to TRBD2. The CDR3 runs to 15 residues. Looked up from germline, CDR1 is SGHRS and CDR2 is YFSETQ. J lost 4 bases, V lost 4 bases, and 3 bases had no gene match. CDR3: CASSPGLAGYNEQFF. CDR3 nucleotides: TGCGCCAGCAGCCCCGGACTAGCGGGGTACAATGAGCAGTTCTTC.

The chain carries TRBV30 and TRBJ1-2; D gene uncertain. CDR1 and CDR2 from the germline V gene are GTSNPN and SVGIG (reference sequence). With 8 bases removed from V and 4 bases from J, the gap between germline ends came to 14 bases. CDR3 size: 12 residues. The CDR3 DNA reads as TGTGCCGCCGACCACCGGGTCTATGGCTACACCTTC. As protein: CAADHRVYGYTF.

This clone was observed once. The chain couples TRBV15 to TRBJ2-3; a possible D gene is TRBD2 (5 bases). The CDR3 has 17 amino acids. V lost 5 bases to trimming and J lost 2 bases, with 20 bases between them. Looked up from germline, CDR1 is LNHNV and CDR2 is YYDKDF (reference sequence). The CDR3 DNA sequence: TGTGCCACCAGCCGTAGTAGGGCAGGAGGACCCACAGATACGCAGTATTTT. Residues: CATSRSRAGGPTDTQYF.

V is TRBV18 and J is TRBJ2-7, with 9 bases fitting TRBD1. This CDR3 has 15 residues. The germline gives CDR1 KGHSH, CDR2 LQKENI. With 3 bases clipped from V and 5 bases from J, the junction kept 8 bases outside the gene matches. This CDR3 reads CASSPRTGATDEQYF. The DNA for the CDR3 is TGTGCCAGCTCACCCCGGACAGGGGCGACCGACGAGCAGTACTTC.

The rearrangement joins TRBV11-3 to TRBJ2-7, with D possibly TRBD1 on 6 matching bases. The CDR3 length is 15 residues. Between the trimmed V and J ends, which lost 5 bases and 6 bases, there was a span of 20 bases. Germline CDR1 reads SGHNT; CDR2 reads YENEEA. The CDR3 region is CASSQTGGSLLEQYF. CDR3 nucleotides: TGTGCCAGCAGCCAGACAGGCGGATCTCTGCTCGAGCAGTACTTC.

The chain joins TRBV9 to TRBJ2-2; TRBD1 is a possible D gene (6 bases). Germline CDR1 and CDR2: SGDLS and YYNGEE. With 0 bases removed from V and 8 bases from J, the gap between germline ends came to 23 bases. The CDR3 consists of 18 residues. CDR3 residues: CASSVDKVYREDKGELFF. In DNA form, the CDR3 reads TGTGCCAGCAGCGTAGATAAGGTTTACAGGGAAGATAAGGGGGAGCTGTTTTTT. Drawing the rest from reference TRBV9 and TRBJ2-2, the complete variable domain is DSGVTQTPKHLITATGQRVTLRCSPRSGDLSVYWYQQSLDQGLQFLIQYYNGEERAKGNILERFSAQQFPDLHSELNLSSLELGDSALYFCASSVDKVYREDKGELFFGEGSRLTVL.

The chain combines TRBV4-1 with TRBJ1-3; D gene uncertain. The V and J ends lost 3 bases and 0 bases respectively, with 12 bases between them. The germline V gene encodes CDR1 MGHRA and CDR2 YSYEKL. The CDR3 length is 16 residues. CDR3 nucleotides: TGCGCCAGCAGCCAGCGCGGCGGACTCTCTGGAAACACCATATATTTT. Protein: CASSQRGGLSGNTIYF.

The chain combines TRBV5-6 with TRBJ2-7, with 7 nucleotides matching TRBD1. The J segment lost 3 bases and the V segment lost 0 bases, leaving 0 bases of the junction unmatched. Per germline, CDR1 SGHDT and CDR2 YYEEEE. The CDR3 totals 13 residues. The CDR3 bases are TGTGCCAGCAGCTTGGACAGGGGCTACGAGCAGTACTTC. Its protein is CASSLDRGYEQYF.

The chain combines TRBV7-2 with TRBJ2-7, with D possibly being TRBD2 (5 bases). Germline loops: CDR1 SGHTA, CDR2 FQGNSA. V lost 4 bases to trimming and J lost 2 bases, with 12 bases between them. This CDR3 has 14 amino acids. The CDR3 region is CASSSTSQTYEQYF. DNA of the CDR3: TGTGCCAGCAGCTCAACTAGTCAGACCTACGAGCAGTACTTC.

V usage is TRBV10-1 and J usage is TRBJ1-1, with TRBD1 matching over 7 bases. V trimming: 3 bases; J trimming: 4 bases; junction bases outside the gene matches: 2. The CDR3 extends over 13 amino acids. Germline-derived CDR1 and CDR2 are WNHNN and SYGVQD (reference sequence). CDR3 protein: CASSEQGSTEAFF. The DNA of the CDR3 is TGCGCCAGCAGTGAACAGGGGAGCACTGAAGCTTTCTTT.

The rearrangement joins TRBV6-6 to TRBJ2-1; 7 bases are a match to TRBD1. This CDR3 spans 14 amino acids. Germline loops: CDR1 MNHNY, CDR2 SVGAGI (reference sequence). V trimming: 7 bases; J trimming: 2 bases; junction bases outside the gene matches: 5. CDR3 residues: CASTRDRAYNEQFF. The CDR3 DNA follows: TGTGCCAGCACCCGGGACAGAGCCTACAATGAGCAGTTCTTC.

The table lists this clone with a count of one. The chain combines TRBV29-1 with TRBJ1-4; the match to TRBD1 covers 10 bases. The CDR3 is made up of 13 amino acids. V trimming: 6 bases; J trimming: 8 bases; junction bases outside the gene matches: 6. Germline V gene lookup returns CDR1 SQVTM and CDR2 ANQGSEA. The CDR3 reads CSVGTGAGEKLFF. DNA for the CDR3: TGCAGCGTCGGGACAGGGGCCGGGGAAAAACTGTTTTTT.

The chain couples TRBV5-4 to TRBJ1-1, with D possibly being TRBD1 (6 bases). This CDR3 contains 15 residues. From germline, CDR1 is SGHNT and CDR2 YYREEE (reference sequence). With 2 bases removed from V and 2 bases from J, the gap between germline ends came to 13 bases. CDR3 protein: CASSLTQGRNTEAFF. Here the CDR3 DNA reads TGTGCCAGCAGCTTAACGCAGGGGAGAAACACTGAAGCTTTCTTT.

This CDR3 is CASNKGLAGGETQYF. The CDR3 DNA follows: TGTGCCAGCAACAAGGGACTAGCGGGAGGAGAGACCCAGTACTTC. The rearrangement uses TRBV5-4 and TRBJ2-5, with TRBD2 matching over 15 bases. V was pared by 6 bases and J by 4 bases, with 4 bases of the junction left unmatched. The germline V gene encodes CDR1 SGHNT and CDR2 YYREEE (reference sequence). CDR3 size: 15 residues.